This T cell receptor beta chain was identified during a study of brain T cells in children with intractable seizures. Points from the study as a whole: Pre- and post-surgery blood differed in depth, so pre-surgery absences may be undersampling. Viral specificity was inferred only from CDR3 similarity; HCMV serostatus was unknown.

Trimming took off 0 bases at V and 4 bases at J, with 12 bases between the two ends. Looked up from germline, CDR1 is MNHEY and CDR2 is SVGEGT. The CDR3 loop spans 15 amino acids. Indicated time point: blood from clinic visit 5 months post-surgery; TSC patient then seizure free. Notes on this clone: Antigen specificity is unknown.

Profiling relied on immunoSEQ multiplex PCR, and the TCRdb table lists in-frame clones only, not all of them. The data contain about 340,000 clones, over 90% of them singletons. The gene calls are TRBV6-2 or TRBV6-3 and TRBJ1-2; D unresolved. This clonotype was sampled from a boy younger than two with tuberous sclerosis and intractable seizures. The specimen was peripheral blood, collected about 5 months after surgery. CDR3: CASSYSKGRFYGYTF. In DNA, the CDR3 is TGTGCCAGCAGTTACTCAAAGGGCCGATTCTATGGCTACACCTTC.